The 28 T cell receptor beta chains presented below share a single source sample, sequenced in a study of beta chain features in type 1 diabetes. As every portion of the isolated RNA was reverse transcribed, the sequencing read expressed TCRB transcripts. Produced via immunoSEQ multiplex PCR; TCRdb's table is partial and in-frame only. The data contain about 400,000 clones, over 9.5% of them seen just once; the ten biggest clones take up more than 0.015%. Sequences were obtained from naive CD4+ T cells from blood. The receptors shown here come from a man aged 18-30 years in good health.

The chain employs TRBV30 and TRBJ2-1, with 9 bases fitting TRBD2. V shed 4 bases and J 7 bases; nucleotides not matched to a gene: 14. This CDR3 comprises 16 residues. CDR1 is GTSNPN and CDR2 is SVGIG in the germline V gene (reference sequence). CDR3 residues: CAWISPAGGRRNEQFF. The CDR3 DNA is TGTGCCTGGATCTCTCCGGCGGGAGGGCGTCGAAATGAGCAGTTCTTC.

This clone was seen a handful of times. The V gene is TRBV5-1, the J gene TRBJ1-2; 10 nucleotides match TRBD1. V gave up 4 bases and J gave up 7 bases; unmatched junction bases: 13. The CDR3 is made up of 16 amino acids. Germline V gives CDR1 SGHRS, CDR2 YFSETQ. The CDR3 protein is CASSAESRDRGRGYTF. The CDR3, as DNA: TGCGCCAGCAGCGCCGAGAGTCGGGACAGGGGACGTGGCTACACCTTC. The full variable domain, in which reference TRBV5-1 and TRBJ1-2 provide the parts outside the CDR3, is KAGVTQTPRYLIKTRGQQVTLSCSPISGHRSVSWYQQTPGQGLQFLFEYFSETQRNKGNFPGRFSGRQFSNSRSEMNVSTLELGDSALYLCASSAESRDRGRGYTFGSGTRLTVV.

V gene TRBV7-2 combines with J gene TRBJ2-5; 7 bases are a match to TRBD2. The CDR3 extends over 16 amino acids. V gave up 5 bases and J gave up 5 bases; unmatched junction bases: 14. Germline V gives CDR1 SGHTA, CDR2 FQGNSA. CDR3 protein: CASSPEREYYRETQYF. CDR3 in DNA: TGTGCCAGCAGCCCTGAGCGGGAATATTACCGGGAGACCCAGTACTTC.

V is TRBV7-2 and J is TRBJ2-1; no definite D call. CDR1 is SGHTA and CDR2 is FQGNSA in the germline V gene. The CDR3 is 14 amino acids. Trimming left V 1 base short and J 3 bases short, with 7 bases between. Written as DNA, the CDR3 is TGTGCCAGCAGCTTAGGACAAAACTACAATGAGCAGTTCTTC. Its translation is CASSLGQNYNEQFF.

In DNA form, the CDR3 reads TGTGCCAGCAGCTTAGAACAGGGCGGCGGAAACACCATATATTTT. Translating gives CASSLEQGGGNTIYF. The chain uses TRBV7-9 and TRBJ1-3, with D perhaps matching TRBD1 (6 bases). The germline V and J ends were trimmed by 1 base and 4 bases, with 11 bases remaining between them. CDR1 and CDR2 (germline): SEHNR, FQNEAQ (reference sequence). This CDR3 is built from 15 residues. Complete variable domain (other parts from reference TRBV7-9 and TRBJ1-3): DTGVSQNPRHKITKRGQNVTFRCDPISEHNRLYWYRQTLGQGPEFLTYFQNEAQLEKSRLLSDRFSAERPKGSFSTLEIQRTEQGDSAMYLCASSLEQGGGNTIYFGEGSWLTVV.

A few counts support this clone. This chain uses TRBV7-9 with TRBJ2-7, with a tentative D call TRBD1 (5 bases). The germline V and J ends were trimmed by 5 bases and 1 base, with 12 bases remaining between them. The CDR3 is 14 residues long. Germline CDR1 SEHNR, CDR2 FQNEAQ (reference sequence). The CDR3 protein is CASSPQGFSYEQYF. CDR3 sequence (DNA): TGTGCCAGCAGCCCGCAGGGATTTTCCTACGAGCAGTACTTC.

This clone was seen more than once but under ten times. The V call is TRBV9, the J call TRBJ2-5; the D is unclear. CDR1 and CDR2 (germline): SGDLS, YYNGEE. Trimming removed 0 bases from V and 5 bases from J, with 5 bases in between. The CDR3 has 12 amino acids. This chain's CDR3 is CASSVDRETQYF. CDR3 nucleotide sequence: TGTGCCAGCAGCGTAGATCGGGAGACCCAGTACTTC.

This clone was observed many times. V and J are TRBV29-1 and TRBJ2-5; D is ambiguous. Trimming removed 7 bases at V and 5 bases at J, with 8 bases between. Germline loops: CDR1 SQVTM, CDR2 ANQGSEA. This CDR3 is 10 amino acids long. CDR3 coding DNA: TGCAGCGGGGCCGGTGAGACCCAGTACTTC. Protein product: CSGAGETQYF.

This clone was counted only a few times. The genes are TRBV19 and TRBJ1-1; D possibly corresponds to TRBD1 (5 bases). The CDR3 covers 17 residues. The V and J ends lost 2 bases and 1 base respectively, with 17 bases between them. The germline gives CDR1 LNHDA, CDR2 SQIVND (reference sequence). The CDR3, as DNA: TGTGCCAGTAGTATACGAATTCGGGGGAGGCGGAACACTGAAGCTTTCTTT. Translation: CASSIRIRGRRNTEAFF.

V gene TRBV5-1 combines with J gene TRBJ2-5; TRBD1 is a possible D gene (5 bases). The CDR3 is 16 residues long. Germline loops: CDR1 SGHRS, CDR2 YFSETQ. V dropped 0 bases and J dropped 4 bases, with 16 bases sitting between them. CDR3: CASSLAGPGHRETQYF. The DNA for the CDR3 is TGCGCCAGCAGCTTGGCCGGGCCAGGGCATCGAGAGACCCAGTACTTC.

This clone was counted a few times. The CDR3 is CASSTTENTEAFF. The CDR3 DNA reads as TGTGCCAGCTCAACGACAGAGAACACTGAAGCTTTCTTT. J is TRBJ1-1 and V is TRBV18, with a possible D match to TRBD1 (5 bases). Trimming stripped 5 bases from V and 1 base from J, with 8 bases between. CDR1 KGHSH and CDR2 LQKENI come from the germline V gene. The CDR3 covers 13 residues. Based on the CDR3 plus reference TRBV18 and TRBJ1-1, the full variable domain is NAGVMQNPRHLVRRRGQEARLRCSPMKGHSHVYWYRQLPEEGLKFMVYLQKENIIDESGMPKERFSAEFPKEGPSILRIQQVVRGDSAAYFCASSTTENTEAFFGQGTRLTVV.

The sample holds a few counts of this clone. The chain joins TRBV5-1 to TRBJ1-2; 8 positions match TRBD1. The germline V gene encodes CDR1 SGHRS and CDR2 YFSETQ. This CDR3 region has 14 residues. J gave up 3 bases and V 4 bases, and 5 bases lay outside the gene matches. The CDR3 sequence is CASSPGQEDYGYTF. The CDR3 DNA reads TGCGCCAGCAGCCCGGGACAGGAGGACTATGGCTACACCTTC.

V and J are TRBV25-1 and TRBJ2-1, with 10 bases identical to TRBD2. The CDR3 has 17 residues. In germline, CDR1 is MGHDK, CDR2 SYGVNS. J lost 10 bases, V lost 5 bases, and 17 bases had no gene match. The CDR3: CASSPRGTAGGAWEQFF. The CDR3 nucleotides read TGTGCCAGCAGTCCGAGGGGGACAGCGGGAGGGGCCTGGGAGCAGTTCTTC.

This clone occurred a few times. Other DNA variants within this sample encode the same CDR3. The genes are TRBV5-6 and TRBJ2-5, with D maybe TRBD1 (6 bases). Trimming left V 2 bases short and J 2 bases short, with 10 bases between. The length of the CDR3 is 14 residues. Looked up from germline, CDR1 is SGHDT and CDR2 is YYEEEE. The DNA of the CDR3 is TGTGCCAGCAGCTTAGGGACAAGACAAGAGACCCAGTACTTC. This codes for CASSLGTRQETQYF.

The chain couples TRBV19 to TRBJ1-4; D unclear. Trimming stripped 4 bases from V and 5 bases from J, with 14 bases between. CDR3 size: 15 residues. Germline CDR1 reads LNHDA; CDR2 reads SQIVND (reference sequence). In nucleotides, the CDR3 is TGTGCCAGTAGTACTGAGGACCGGAGGAATGAAAAACTGTTTTTT. Translating it yields CASSTEDRRNEKLFF.

This clone was seen more than once but under ten times. Other DNA variants within this sample encode the same CDR3. The chain joins TRBV18 to TRBJ1-1; D is ambiguous. CDR1 and CDR2 (germline): KGHSH, LQKENI. The CDR3 length is 12 residues. Between the trimmed V and J ends, which lost 2 bases and 5 bases, there was a span of 6 bases. The CDR3, as DNA: TGTGCCAGCTCACCAGGGCCTACTGAAGCTTTCTTT. It is translated as CASSPGPTEAFF.

As regards this clone: The same CDR3 is also encoded by other DNA sequences in this sample. The chain links TRBV6-6 to TRBJ2-7; 8 bases map to TRBD1. The CDR3 runs to 15 residues. Germline V CDR1 and CDR2: MNHNY, SVGAGI (reference sequence). Losses at the gene ends were 5 bases for V and 0 bases for J; bases not matched to a gene: 6. CDR3 in amino acids: CASSPRDRSSYEQYF. Written as DNA, the CDR3 is TGTGCCAGCAGTCCCCGGGACAGGAGCTCCTACGAGCAGTACTTC.

The sample holds a few counts of this clone. The chain carries TRBV25-1 and TRBJ1-5; no reliable D call. Germline V gene data show CDR1 as MGHDK and CDR2 as SYGVNS. Between the trimmed V and J ends, which lost 2 bases and 0 bases, there was a span of 8 bases. CDR3 length: 15 residues. In DNA form, the CDR3 reads TGTGCCAGCAGTGAAGGGTCGGGTAGCAATCAGCCCCAGCATTTT. Protein: CASSEGSGSNQPQHF.

This clone was seen a few times. This rearrangement joins TRBV7-2 to TRBJ2-3; 11 bases map to TRBD2. Looked up from germline, CDR1 is SGHTA and CDR2 is FQGNSA. Losses at the gene ends were 6 bases for V and 5 bases for J; bases not matched to a gene: 4. The CDR3 has 14 amino acids. The CDR3 DNA is TGTGCCAGCAGGCATCTAGCGGGAGGAGATACGCAGTATTTT. Encoded protein: CASRHLAGGDTQYF.

This clone has more than one count but fewer than ten. The V and J genes are TRBV25-1 and TRBJ2-2; the D is unclear. The germline V and J ends were trimmed by 5 bases and 6 bases, with 10 bases remaining between them. Germline-derived CDR1 and CDR2 are MGHDK and SYGVNS. CDR3 length: 13 amino acids. The CDR3 loop is CASSQKYAGELFF. CDR3 bases: TGTGCCAGCAGTCAGAAGTACGCCGGGGAGCTGTTTTTT.

The chain is built from TRBV28 and TRBJ1-2; 7 positions match TRBD1. The germline V gene encodes CDR1 MDHEN and CDR2 SYDVKM. CDR3 length: 13 amino acids. Trimming took 10 bases from V and 6 from J; bases not matched to a gene: 11. The CDR3 protein is CAILKQGFDGYTF. The CDR3 DNA reads as TGTGCCATACTTAAACAGGGGTTCGATGGCTACACCTTC.

This clone has only a few counts. The chain couples TRBV2 to TRBJ2-1; D might be TRBD2 (5 bases). Per germline, CDR1 SNHLY and CDR2 FYNNEI. Trimming removed 4 bases from V and 3 bases from J, with 13 bases in between. The CDR3 totals 15 residues. DNA of the CDR3: TGTGCCAGCAGTGTGCGGGCGAACCACTACAATGAGCAGTTCTTC. It encodes CASSVRANHYNEQFF. Together with reference TRBV2 and TRBJ2-1, the CDR3 gives the full variable domain: EPEVTQTPSHQVTQMGQEVILRCVPISNHLYFYWYRQILGQKVEFLVSFYNNEISEKSEIFDDQFSVERPDGSNFTLKIRSTKLEDSAMYFCASSVRANHYNEQFFGPGTRLTVL.

The chain is built from TRBV6-5 and TRBJ1-2; unclear D gene. CDR1 is MNHEY, CDR2 SVGAGI, per germline. V lost 10 bases to trimming and J lost 3 bases, with 15 bases between them. The CDR3 is 13 residues long. The chain's CDR3 is CATSSRPDYGYTF. The CDR3 DNA is TGTGCCACCTCCTCGCGTCCCGACTATGGCTACACCTTC.

The sample holds a few counts of this clone. Distinct nucleotide sequences in the sample also encode this CDR3. The CDR3 sequence: CASSLGSGGYTF. CDR3 nucleotide sequence: TGCGCCAGCAGCTTGGGATCGGGTGGCTACACCTTC. This chain links TRBV5-1 with TRBJ1-2; the D is unclear. Germline values: CDR1 SGHRS, CDR2 YFSETQ. V dropped 0 bases and J dropped 7 bases, with 7 bases sitting between them. There are 12 residues in the CDR3.

This chain uses TRBV4-3 with TRBJ1-2, with a weak D call TRBD1 (5 bases). Trimming removed 4 bases from V and 8 bases from J, with 14 bases in between. Germline lookup yields CDR1 LGHNA and CDR2 YSLEER. CDR3 length: 13 residues. The CDR3 nucleotides read TGCGCCAGCAGCCGAACCGTACAGGTGGGCTACACCTTC. The encoded protein is CASSRTVQVGYTF.

This clone was seen only a few times. The chain combines TRBV28 with TRBJ2-7; D is possibly TRBD1 (6 bases). CDR1 and CDR2 from the germline V gene are MDHEN and SYDVKM. This CDR3 region has 14 residues. The V gene lost 9 bases and the J gene lost 2 bases, with 17 bases spanning the gap. CDR3 sequence (DNA): TGTGCCAGTAAACTATTACAGGGAGCCTACGAGCAGTACTTC. Translating gives CASKLLQGAYEQYF.

The table lists this clone with a few counts. This chain links TRBV19 with TRBJ1-5; D remains ambiguous. CDR3 size: 16 residues. V was pared by 5 bases and J by 1 base, with 15 bases between. Per germline, CDR1 LNHDA and CDR2 SQIVND (reference sequence). CDR3 residues: CASSAYGVLSNQPQHF. Here the CDR3 DNA reads TGTGCCAGTAGTGCCTACGGGGTACTAAGCAATCAGCCCCAGCATTTT.

The chain recombines TRBV18 with TRBJ1-6, with a possible D match to TRBD1 (5 bases). CDR1 is KGHSH, CDR2 LQKENI, per germline. CDR3 length: 14 amino acids. V was pared by 3 bases and J by 10 bases, with 13 bases between. In nucleotides, the CDR3 is TGTGCCAGCTCACCGACAGACGAACGGTCACCCCTCCACTTT. It encodes CASSPTDERSPLHF.